One and the same sample provided the 20 T cell receptor beta chains below, sequenced in a study of shared clonotypes between healthy human individuals. The table came from immunoSEQ multiplex PCR; TCRdb's copy has only in-frame clones and leaves some out. Among fewer than 2.5 million clones listed, under 95% were seen once. Specimen: naive CD4+ T cells from PBMCs. Subset defined: CD45RA+ positively selected. The source of these receptors is a man younger than 30 in good health. Some clones in this sample may be carry-over from other donors' samples.

A note on this clone: At the DNA level, this CDR3 is encoded by other sequences in the same sample as well. CDR3 sequence reads: CASSLERFYEQYF. The DNA of the CDR3 is TGTGCCAGCAGCTTAGAGCGCTTCTACGAGCAGTACTTC. The rearrangement links TRBV7-2 to TRBJ2-7; D unresolved. This CDR3 region has 13 residues. Deletions cut 1 base from V and 3 bases from J, with 7 bases between. CDR1 is SGHTA and CDR2 is FQGNSA in the germline V gene.

The chain has TRBV7-2 and TRBJ2-4; 8 positions agree with TRBD2. The V and J ends lost 3 bases and 8 bases, in that order; junction bases with no gene match: 9. The CDR3 has 15 residues. Germline V gives CDR1 SGHTA, CDR2 FQGNSA. The CDR3 DNA sequence: TGTGCCAGCAGCTTGGGGACTAGAGGGGCGGACATTCAGTACTTC. It encodes CASSLGTRGADIQYF.

This chain links TRBV2 with TRBJ1-3, with D perhaps matching TRBD1 (6 bases). The CDR3 covers 15 residues. Germline CDR1 and CDR2: SNHLY and FYNNEI. The V and J ends lost 7 bases and 4 bases respectively, with 17 bases between them. In DNA, the CDR3 is TGTGCCAGCACCATAACGAGGGGGAGGGGAAACACCATATATTTT. Translation: CASTITRGRGNTIYF.

In regard to this clone: Other DNA sequences within the sample encode an identical CDR3. The chain uses TRBV30 and TRBJ1-1; D gene unclear. Germline loops: CDR1 GTSNPN, CDR2 SVGIG (reference sequence). This CDR3 has 13 residues. V lost 0 bases, J lost 0 bases, and 5 bases lay in between. The CDR3 loop reads CAWSVGLNTEAFF. Written as DNA, the CDR3 is TGTGCCTGGAGTGTAGGCCTGAACACTGAAGCTTTCTTT. Filled out from reference TRBV30 and TRBJ1-1, the complete variable domain reads SQTIHQWPATLVQPVGSPLSLECTVEGTSNPNLYWYRQAAGRGLQLLFYSVGIGQISSEVPQNLSASRPQDRQFILSSKKLLLSDSGFYLCAWSVGLNTEAFFGQGTRLTVV.

The chain is built from TRBV9 and TRBJ1-2, with D possibly TRBD1 on 6 matching bases. Per the germline V gene, CDR1 is SGDLS and CDR2 is YYNGEE. CDR3 length: 15 amino acids. With 3 bases removed from V and 5 bases from J, the gap between germline ends came to 17 bases. The CDR3 DNA reads as TGTGCCAGCAGCGCCCAAGCAGACAGGCTATATGGCTACACCTTC. Its protein product is CASSAQADRLYGYTF.

The chain carries TRBV28 and TRBJ2-7; TRBD1 matches at 8 bases. This CDR3 has 16 amino acids. The germline V gene encodes CDR1 MDHEN and CDR2 SYDVKM. Trimming removed 6 bases from V and 0 bases from J; junction bases left unmatched: 10. The CDR3 DNA is TGTGCCAGCAGACTCAACCGGGACAGGCTCTCCTACGAGCAGTACTTC. Encoded protein: CASRLNRDRLSYEQYF.

This clone came up once. The rearrangement joins TRBV6-1 to TRBJ2-2; 8 positions match TRBD1. Germline CDR1 reads MNHNS; CDR2 reads SASEGT. V lost 0 bases to trimming and J lost 6 bases; unmatched junction nucleotides: 6. CDR3 length equals 16 residues. CDR3 in amino acids: CASSEAWTGWAGELFF. CDR3 DNA: TGTGCCAGCAGTGAAGCTTGGACAGGGTGGGCCGGGGAGCTGTTTTTT.

The gene calls are TRBV10-3 and TRBJ2-5, with D possibly called TRBD1 or TRBD2 (5 bases each). V lost 3 bases, J lost 1 base, and 9 bases lay in between. Per germline, CDR1 ENHRY and CDR2 SYGVKD. The length of the CDR3 is 14 residues. CDR3 region: CAISDAGTQETQYF. In nucleotides, the CDR3 is TGTGCCATCAGTGATGCCGGGACCCAAGAGACCCAGTACTTC.

J is TRBJ2-5 and V is TRBV28, with 8 nucleotides matching TRBD2. The DNA end lines up better with TRBJ2-7; the J call may be wrong. Germline V gene sequence: CDR1 MDHEN, CDR2 SYDVKM. The CDR3 runs 14 residues. CDR3 bases: TGTGCCAGCAGTATCCCGGGACTAGTGTTCGAGCAGTACTTC. This codes for CASSIPGLVFEQYF.

V and J are TRBV11-2 and TRBJ2-7, with D uncertain. CDR1 is SGHAT, CDR2 FQNNGV, per germline. The CDR3 is 15 amino acids. V was clipped by 4 bases and J by 3 bases, with 16 bases between them. DNA for the CDR3: TGTGCCAGCAGCTCCGGGCAGGCGAGTATCTACGAGCAGTACTTC. This translates into CASSSGQASIYEQYF.

This sequence joins TRBV2 and TRBJ2-1, with TRBD2 as a possible D gene (6 bases). V was pared by 8 bases and J by 0 bases, with 11 bases between. The CDR3 totals 14 residues. Per the germline V gene, CDR1 is SNHLY and CDR2 is FYNNEI. CDR3: CASRAGTSYNEQFF. As DNA, the CDR3 is TGTGCCAGCCGAGCGGGTACCTCCTACAATGAGCAGTTCTTC.

V and J are TRBV7-2 and TRBJ2-7, with 12 bases fitting TRBD2. Germline V gene sequence: CDR1 SGHTA, CDR2 FQGNSA. CDR3 size: 14 residues. Trimming at V came to 6 bases and at J to 3 bases, leaving 3 bases not matched to a gene. CDR3 nucleotides: TGTGCCAGCAGTCGGACTAGCGGGATCTACGAGCAGTACTTC. It translates to CASSRTSGIYEQYF.

This clone is a singleton in its sample. This chain uses TRBV6-4 with TRBJ2-3, with a tentative D call TRBD2 (6 bases). Trimming pared 3 bases from V and 5 bases from J, leaving 30 bases between. CDR1 MRHNA and CDR2 SNTAGT come from the germline V gene. This CDR3 is 20 amino acids long. The CDR3 DNA sequence: TGTGCCAGCAGTGATCACCAGCGGGCTTACCTTCTTGGGTGGAAAGATACGCAGTATTTT. Its translation: CASSDHQRAYLLGWKDTQYF.

The V gene is TRBV28, the J gene TRBJ2-7, with D maybe TRBD1 (5 bases). V was pared by 3 bases and J by 2 bases, with 11 bases between. This CDR3 spans 14 amino acids. Germline V gene lookup returns CDR1 MDHEN and CDR2 SYDVKM. In DNA form, the CDR3 reads TGTGCCAGCAGTTTTCGACAGTGGGCCTACGAGCAGTACTTC. Translation gives CASSFRQWAYEQYF.

This chain uses TRBV4-1 with TRBJ1-4; D not resolved. The CDR3 spans 17 residues. The V gene's germline CDR1 is MGHRA and CDR2 YSYEKL. Trimming removed 1 base from V and 1 base from J, with 13 bases in between. The CDR3 coding sequence is TGCGCCAGCAGCCAAGGAGGTTCGGGAGGAACTAATGAAAAACTGTTTTTT. It encodes CASSQGGSGGTNEKLFF.

The chain uses TRBV19 and TRBJ2-7; 9 bases are a match to TRBD1. V trimming: 8 bases; J trimming: 6 bases; junction bases outside the gene matches: 11. This CDR3 comprises 14 residues. In germline, CDR1 is LNHDA, CDR2 SQIVND (reference sequence). CDR3 in amino acids: CASSRPGQGVEQYF. The CDR3 DNA reads as TGTGCCAGTTCCCGACCGGGACAGGGCGTCGAGCAGTACTTC.

The V and J genes are TRBV11-2 and TRBJ1-2; no clear D gene. V shed 7 bases and J shed 1 base, with 4 bases lying between them. Germline assignment: CDR1 SGHAT and CDR2 FQNNGV. There are 11 residues in the CDR3. CDR3 region: CASTNNYGYTF. For the CDR3, the DNA is TGTGCCAGCACCAATAACTATGGCTACACCTTC.

The V gene is TRBV9, the J gene TRBJ2-1; 10 nucleotides agree with TRBD2. The germline V gene has CDR1 SGDLS and CDR2 YYNGEE. Trimming removed 0 bases from V and 4 bases from J; junction bases left unmatched: 10. This CDR3 spans 18 amino acids. The CDR3, as DNA: TGTGCCAGCAGCGTAGGCAGCGGGAGGGCCATTGGGTACAATGAGCAGTTCTTC. Translating gives CASSVGSGRAIGYNEQFF.

This clone occurred a few times. The chain employs TRBV7-8 and TRBJ1-4, with D maybe TRBD1 (6 bases). CDR1 and CDR2 from the germline V gene are SGHVS and FQNEAQ. The V and J ends lost 1 base and 12 bases respectively, with 12 bases between them. This CDR3 is 13 amino acids long. CDR3 bases: TGTGCCAGCAGCTTAGTCGACGACAGGCAACTGTTTTTT. It specifies CASSLVDDRQLFF.

This clone was found once. The V and J genes are TRBV21-1 and TRBJ1-1; the D call of TRBD1 is as the table states it, not checked on the DNA. TRBV21-1 is a pseudogene. The CDR3 is 14 residues long. The CDR3 reads CASSKQQRQGEAFF. The CDR3 region has the DNA TGTGCCAGCAGCAAACAACAGCGACAGGGAGAAGCTTTCTTT.